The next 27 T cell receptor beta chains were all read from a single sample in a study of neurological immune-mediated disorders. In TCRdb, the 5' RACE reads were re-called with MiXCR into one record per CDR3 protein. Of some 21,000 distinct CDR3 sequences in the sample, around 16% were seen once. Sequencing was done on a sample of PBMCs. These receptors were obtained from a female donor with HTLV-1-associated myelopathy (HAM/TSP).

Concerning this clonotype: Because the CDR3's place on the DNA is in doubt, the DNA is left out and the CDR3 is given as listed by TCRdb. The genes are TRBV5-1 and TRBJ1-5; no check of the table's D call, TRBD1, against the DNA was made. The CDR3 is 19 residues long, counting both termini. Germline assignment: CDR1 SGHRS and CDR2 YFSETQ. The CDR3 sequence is CASSFYICSARDPTGPQHF.

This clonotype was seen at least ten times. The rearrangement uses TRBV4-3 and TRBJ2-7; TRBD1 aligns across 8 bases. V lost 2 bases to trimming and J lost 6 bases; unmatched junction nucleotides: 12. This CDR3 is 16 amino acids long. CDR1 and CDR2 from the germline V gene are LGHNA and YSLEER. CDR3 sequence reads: CASSQKAGTGGSEQYF. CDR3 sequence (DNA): TGCGCCAGCAGCCAAAAGGCCGGGACAGGAGGTTCCGAGCAGTACTTC.

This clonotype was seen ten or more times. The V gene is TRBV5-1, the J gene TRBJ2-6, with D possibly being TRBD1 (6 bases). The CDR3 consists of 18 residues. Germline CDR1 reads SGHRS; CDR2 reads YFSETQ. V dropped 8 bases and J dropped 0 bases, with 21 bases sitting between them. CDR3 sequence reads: CASGDFDRTISGANVLTF. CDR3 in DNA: TGCGCCAGTGGAGACTTCGACAGGACCATCTCTGGGGCCAACGTCCTGACTTTC. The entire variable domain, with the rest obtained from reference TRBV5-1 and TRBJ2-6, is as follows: KAGVTQTPRYLIKTRGQQVTLSCSPISGHRSVSWYQQTPGQGLQFLFEYFSETQRNKGNFPGRFSGRQFSNSRSEMNVSTLELGDSALYLCASGDFDRTISGANVLTFGAGSRLTVL.

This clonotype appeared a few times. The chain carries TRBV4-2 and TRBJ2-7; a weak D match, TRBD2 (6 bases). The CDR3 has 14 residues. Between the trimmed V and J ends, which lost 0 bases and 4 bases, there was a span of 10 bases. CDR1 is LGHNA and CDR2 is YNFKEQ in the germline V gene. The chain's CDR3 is CASSQDLGGYEQYF. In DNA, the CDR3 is TGTGCCAGCAGCCAAGATCTTGGAGGGTACGAGCAGTACTTC.

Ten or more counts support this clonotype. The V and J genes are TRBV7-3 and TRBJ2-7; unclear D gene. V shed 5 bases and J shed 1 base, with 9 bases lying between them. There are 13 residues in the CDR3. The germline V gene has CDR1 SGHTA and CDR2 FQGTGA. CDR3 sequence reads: CASSLSPSYEQYF. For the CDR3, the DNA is TGTGCCAGCAGCCTATCGCCATCCTACGAGCAGTACTTC.

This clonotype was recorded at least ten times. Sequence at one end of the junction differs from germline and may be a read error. The CDR3 sequence is CSVGGTSGRALVF. In nucleotides, the CDR3 is TGCAGCGTTGGAGGGACTAGCGGGAGGGCCTTAGTCTTC. J is TRBJ2-1 and V is TRBV29-1; 16 nucleotides align to TRBD2. The CDR3 is 13 amino acids. In germline, CDR1 is SQVTM, CDR2 ANQGSEA.

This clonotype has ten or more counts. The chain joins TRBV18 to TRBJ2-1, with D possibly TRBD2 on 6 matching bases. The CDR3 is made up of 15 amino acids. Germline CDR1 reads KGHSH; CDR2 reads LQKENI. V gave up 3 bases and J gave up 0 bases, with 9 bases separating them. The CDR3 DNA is TGTGCCAGCTCACCGCGGGACGGCTCCTACAATGAGCAGTTCTTC. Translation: CASSPRDGSYNEQFF.

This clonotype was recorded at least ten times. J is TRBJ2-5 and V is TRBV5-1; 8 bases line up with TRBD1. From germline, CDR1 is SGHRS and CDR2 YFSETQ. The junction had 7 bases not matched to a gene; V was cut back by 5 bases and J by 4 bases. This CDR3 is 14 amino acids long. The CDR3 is CASRQPGQGETQYF. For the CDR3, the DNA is TGCGCCAGCAGACAACCCGGACAGGGAGAGACCCAGTACTTC.

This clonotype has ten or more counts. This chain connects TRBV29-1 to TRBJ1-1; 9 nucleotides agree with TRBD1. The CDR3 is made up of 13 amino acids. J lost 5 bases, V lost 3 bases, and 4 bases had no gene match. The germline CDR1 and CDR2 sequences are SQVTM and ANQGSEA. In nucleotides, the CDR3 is TGCAGCGTTGAGACAGGGGGGGGAACTGAAGCTTTCTTT. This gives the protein CSVETGGGTEAFF.

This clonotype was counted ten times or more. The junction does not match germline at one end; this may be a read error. The CDR3 nucleotides read TGTGCCAGCAGCTTAGCTGAGGTGACCGCGGAGCTGTTTTTT. This sequence encodes CASSLAEVTAELFF. The chain joins TRBV7-2 to TRBJ2-2, with D unclear. Germline CDR1 SGHTA, CDR2 FQGNSA. The CDR3 runs 14 residues.

For the CDR3, the DNA is TGTACCAGAAGCCTAATTTCGGGGAATGAGCAGTTCTTC. It specifies CTRSLISGNEQFF. The J gene is TRBJ2-1, the V gene TRBV3-2. TRBV3-2 is reported as a pseudogene. This CDR3 region has 13 residues.

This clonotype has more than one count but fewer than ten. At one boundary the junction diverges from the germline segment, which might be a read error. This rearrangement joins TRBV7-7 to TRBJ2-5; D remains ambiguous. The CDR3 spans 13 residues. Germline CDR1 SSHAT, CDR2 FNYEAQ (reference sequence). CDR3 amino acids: CASSLMDQETQYF. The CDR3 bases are TGTGCTAGCAGCTTAATGGACCAAGAGACCCAGTACTTC.

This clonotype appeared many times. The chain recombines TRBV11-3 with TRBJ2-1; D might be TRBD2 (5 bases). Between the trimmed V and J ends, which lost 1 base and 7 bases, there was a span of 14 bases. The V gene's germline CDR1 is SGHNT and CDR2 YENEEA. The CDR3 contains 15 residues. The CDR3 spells CASSLGGSVLNEQFF. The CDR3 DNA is TGTGCCAGCAGCTTAGGAGGGAGCGTTTTGAATGAGCAGTTCTTC.

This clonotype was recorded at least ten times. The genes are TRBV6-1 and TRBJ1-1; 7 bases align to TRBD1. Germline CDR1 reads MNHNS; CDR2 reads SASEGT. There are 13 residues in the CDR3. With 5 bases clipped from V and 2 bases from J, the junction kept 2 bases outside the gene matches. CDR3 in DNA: TGTGCCAGCAGTTGGGACAGTAACACTGAAGCTTTCTTT. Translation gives CASSWDSNTEAFF.

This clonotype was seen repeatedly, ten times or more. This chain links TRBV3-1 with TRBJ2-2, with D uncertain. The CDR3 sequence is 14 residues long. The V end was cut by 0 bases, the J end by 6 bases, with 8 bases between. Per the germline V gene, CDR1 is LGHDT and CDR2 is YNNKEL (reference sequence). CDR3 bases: TGTGCCAGCAGCCAAGACGGGCGGTCCGGGGAGCTGTTTTTT. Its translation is CASSQDGRSGELFF.

In DNA form, the CDR3 reads TGTGCCAGCAGCTCAGACAGGGAGGTTCTGGAGACCCAGTACTTC. Its protein product is CASSSDREVLETQYF. The chain joins TRBV7-7 to TRBJ2-5, with a possible D match to TRBD1 (7 bases). Germline CDR1 and CDR2: SSHAT and FNYEAQ (reference sequence). V lost 4 bases, J lost 5 bases, and 17 bases lay in between. This CDR3 is 15 amino acids long.

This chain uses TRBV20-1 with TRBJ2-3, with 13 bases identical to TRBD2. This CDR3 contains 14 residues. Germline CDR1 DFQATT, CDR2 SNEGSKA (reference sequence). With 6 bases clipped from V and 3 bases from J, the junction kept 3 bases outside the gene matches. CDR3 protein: CSAALAGGTDTQYF. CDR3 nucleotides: TGCAGTGCCGCACTAGCGGGGGGGACAGATACGCAGTATTTT.

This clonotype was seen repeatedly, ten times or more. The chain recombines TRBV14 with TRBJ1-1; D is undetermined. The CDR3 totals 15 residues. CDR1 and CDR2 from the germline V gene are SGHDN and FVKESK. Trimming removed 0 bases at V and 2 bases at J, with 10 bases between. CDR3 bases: TGTGCCAGCAGCCAAGAATACAGCCTCAACACTGAAGCTTTCTTT. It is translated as CASSQEYSLNTEAFF.

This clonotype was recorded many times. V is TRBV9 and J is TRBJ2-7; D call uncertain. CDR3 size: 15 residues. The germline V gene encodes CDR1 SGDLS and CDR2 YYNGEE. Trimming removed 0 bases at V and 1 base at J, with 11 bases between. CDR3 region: CASSVDGSLSYEQYF. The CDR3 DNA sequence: TGTGCCAGCAGCGTAGATGGCAGTCTTTCCTACGAGCAGTACTTC.

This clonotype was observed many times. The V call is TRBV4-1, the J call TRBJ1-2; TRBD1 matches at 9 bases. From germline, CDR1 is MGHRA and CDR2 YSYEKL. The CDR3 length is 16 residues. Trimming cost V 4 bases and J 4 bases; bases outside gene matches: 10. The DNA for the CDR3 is TGCGCCAGCAGCCGCTCGACAGGGGGGATTGTCTATGGCTACACCTTC. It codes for CASSRSTGGIVYGYTF.

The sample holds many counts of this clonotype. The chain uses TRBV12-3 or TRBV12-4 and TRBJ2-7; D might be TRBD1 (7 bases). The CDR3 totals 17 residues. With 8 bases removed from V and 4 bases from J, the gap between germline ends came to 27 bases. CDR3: CASRSQPSGGRAYEQYF. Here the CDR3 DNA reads TGTGCCAGCCGCAGCCAACCCTCAGGGGGGCGGGCGTACGAGCAGTACTTC.

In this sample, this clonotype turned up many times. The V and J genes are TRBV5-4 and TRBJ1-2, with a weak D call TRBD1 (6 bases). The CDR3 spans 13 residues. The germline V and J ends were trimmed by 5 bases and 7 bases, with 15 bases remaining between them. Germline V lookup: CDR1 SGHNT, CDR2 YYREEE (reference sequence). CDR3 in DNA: TGTGCCAGCAGGATCGCAGGGGAGTTTGGCTACACCTTC. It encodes CASRIAGEFGYTF. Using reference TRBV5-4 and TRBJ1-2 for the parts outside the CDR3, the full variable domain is ETGVTQSPTHLIKTRGQQVTLRCSSQSGHNTVSWYQQALGQGPQFIFQYYREEENGRGNFPPRFSGLQFPNYSSELNVNALELDDSALYLCASRIAGEFGYTFGSGTRLTVV.

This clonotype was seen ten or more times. DNA of the CDR3: TGCGCCAGCAGCCAAGGGGACTGGAATCAGCCCCAGCATTTT. It specifies CASSQGDWNQPQHF. V usage is TRBV4-1 and J usage is TRBJ1-5, with D possibly TRBD1 on 5 matching bases. CDR1 and CDR2 (germline): MGHRA, YSYEKL. The CDR3 covers 14 residues. The V end lost 1 base, the J end lost 4 bases, and 8 bases lay between the germline ends.

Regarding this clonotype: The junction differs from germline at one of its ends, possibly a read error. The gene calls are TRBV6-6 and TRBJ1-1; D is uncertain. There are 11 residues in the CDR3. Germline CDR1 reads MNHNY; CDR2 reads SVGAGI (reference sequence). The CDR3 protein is CVSVRYTEAFF. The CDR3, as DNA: TGTGTCAGCGTTCGATACACTGAAGCTTTCTTT.

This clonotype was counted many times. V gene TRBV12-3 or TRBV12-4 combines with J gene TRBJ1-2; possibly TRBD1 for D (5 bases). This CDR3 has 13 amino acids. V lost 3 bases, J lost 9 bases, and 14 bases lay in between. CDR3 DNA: TGTGCCAGCAGTTTCCAGGGAGGGGTTCGCTACACCTTC. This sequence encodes CASSFQGGVRYTF.

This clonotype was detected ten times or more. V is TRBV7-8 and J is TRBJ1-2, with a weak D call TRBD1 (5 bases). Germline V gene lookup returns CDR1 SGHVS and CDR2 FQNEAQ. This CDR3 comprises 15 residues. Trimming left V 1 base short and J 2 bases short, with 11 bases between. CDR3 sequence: CASSLGGGANYGYTF. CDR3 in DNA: TGTGCCAGCAGCTTAGGGGGAGGGGCGAACTATGGCTACACCTTC.

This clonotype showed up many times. The DNA of the CDR3 is TGTGCCAGCAGCTACCCGGGACAAGAGTTCTTC. Translation: CASSYPGQEFF. V gene TRBV28 combines with J gene TRBJ2-1; D is perhaps TRBD1 (6 bases). CDR3 length: 11 residues. The V and J ends lost 6 bases and 14 bases respectively, with 14 bases between them. Per germline, CDR1 MDHEN and CDR2 SYDVKM.